A selection of T cell receptor beta chains follows, all from one sample in a study of regulatory T cells in long-lasting Graves disease. TCRdb fed the multiplex PCR reads into MiXCR, producing one record per CDR3 protein. The sample consists of around 450,000 distinct CDR3 sequences, around a fifth of them appearing once. The sample in question was peripheral blood mononuclear cells (PBMCs), obtained when the disease was refractory, from a patient treated with antithyroid drugs. Receptor source: a female donor with Graves disease. CDR3s include the opening cysteine and the closing phenylalanine or tryptophan. The D gene is left open where the match is weak. Only part of the rows carry a size: once, few, many, or a class if the clone is expanded.

V: TRBV20-1; J: TRBJ2-2; size: few; D: NA; CDR3: CSARTGKSNTGELFF; DNA: TGCAGTGCTAGGACAGGCAAATCGAACACCGGGGAGCTGTTTTTT
V: TRBV19; J: TRBJ2-4; size: few; D: TRBD1; CDR3: CASSTTGTEHTKNIQYF; DNA: TGTGCCAGTAGTACGACCGGGACAGAGCATACCAAAAACATTCAGTACTTC
V: TRBV6-2/TRBV6-3; J: TRBJ1-1; size: many; D: TRBD1; CDR3: CASSVDRVRAFF; DNA: TGTGCCAGCAGTGTCGACAGGGTCAGAGCTTTCTTT
V: TRBV4-1; J: TRBJ2-1; size: few; D: NA; CDR3: CASSQDRSSSKIGFF; DNA: TGCGCCAGCAGCCAAGATCGTTCTAGCTCCAAAATCGGGTTCTTC
V: TRBV24-1; J: TRBJ1-1; size: few; D: NA; CDR3: CATSDTGPDTEAFF; DNA: TGTGCCACCAGTGACACAGGGCCAGACACTGAAGCTTTCTTT
V: TRBV11-2; J: TRBJ2-7; size: NA; D: TRBD2; CDR3: CASSLDDIWGGPHEQYF; DNA: TGTGCCAGCAGCTTAGACGATATCTGGGGAGGGCCCCACGAGCAGTACTTC
V: TRBV5-1; J: TRBJ2-1; size: NA; D: NA; CDR3: CASSPPGHKQFF; DNA: TGCGCCAGCAGCCCCCCCGGCCATAAGCAGTTCTTC
V: TRBV20-1; J: TRBJ1-4; size: NA; D: NA; CDR3: CSAGRGRGEKLFF; DNA: TGCAGTGCGGGGCGGGGGCGCGGAGAAAAACTGTTTTTT
V: TRBV6-2/TRBV6-3; J: TRBJ2-5; size: NA; D: TRBD1; CDR3: CASSAGTAGETQYF; DNA: TGTGCCAGCAGCGCCGGGACAGCCGGTGAGACCCAGTACTTC
V: TRBV6-2/TRBV6-3; J: TRBJ2-7; size: many; D: NA; CDR3: CASSYTYRDRGQYF; DNA: TGTGCCAGCAGTTACACCTACAGGGATAGGGGACAGTACTTC
V: TRBV5-1; J: TRBJ2-7; size: NA; D: TRBD2; CDR3: CASSLAGPSGSYEQYF; DNA: TGCGCCAGCAGCTTGGCCGGGCCTAGCGGCTCCTACGAGCAGTACTTC
V: TRBV20-1; J: TRBJ2-2; size: NA; D: TRBD2; CDR3: CSATGLARTEMNTGELFF; DNA: TGCAGTGCTACCGGACTAGCGAGGACGGAAATGAACACCGGGGAGCTGTTTTTT
V: TRBV6-1; J: TRBJ1-2; size: NA; D: NA; CDR3: CASRLGDGYTF; DNA: TGTGCCAGCAGGCTGGGGGATGGCTACACCTTC
V: TRBV11-2; J: TRBJ2-2; size: NA; D: NA; CDR3: CASSTGTGELFF; DNA: TGTGCCAGCAGCACAGGGACCGGGGAGCTGTTTTTT
V: TRBV6-2/TRBV6-3; J: TRBJ2-2; size: many; D: NA; CDR3: CASSYSTPGPVTGELFF; DNA: TGTGCCAGCAGTTACTCAACGCCGGGACCGGTTACCGGGGAGCTGTTTTTT
V: TRBV6-1; J: TRBJ2-7; size: many; D: NA; CDR3: CASSERPETATYEQYF; DNA: TGTGCCAGCAGTGAAAGGCCTGAGACAGCGACCTACGAGCAGTACTTC
V: TRBV7-3; J: TRBJ1-2; size: many; D: NA; CDR3: CASSLGYGTKNYTF; DNA: TGTGCCAGCAGCTTAGGATATGGGACGAAGAACTACACCTTC
V: TRBV20-1; J: TRBJ2-7; size: few; D: NA; CDR3: CSARGDPVTYEQYF; DNA: TGCAGTGCTAGAGGGGACCCTGTGACCTACGAGCAGTACTTC
V: TRBV5-5; J: TRBJ2-2; size: few; D: TRBD2; CDR3: CASSLEDRGAGELFF; DNA: TGTGCCAGCAGCTTGGAGGACCGGGGGGCCGGGGAGCTGTTTTTT
V: TRBV19; J: TRBJ2-7; size: NA; D: NA; CDR3: CASSTDTQPYEQYF; DNA: TGTGCCAGTAGTACGGACACTCAGCCCTACGAGCAGTACTTC
V: TRBV3-1; J: TRBJ2-5; size: NA; D: NA; CDR3: CASSQSSVQETQYF; DNA: TGTGCCAGCAGCCAATCTAGCGTACAAGAGACCCAGTACTTC
V: TRBV11-2; J: TRBJ2-5; size: many; D: NA; CDR3: CASSQEAPETQYF; DNA: TGTGCCAGCAGCCAGGAAGCCCCAGAGACCCAGTACTTC
V: TRBV7-9; J: TRBJ1-1; size: once; D: NA; CDR3: CASSLFHKLNTEAFF; DNA: TGTGCCAGCAGCTTATTTCACAAATTGAACACTGAAGCTTTCTTT
V: TRBV6-1; J: TRBJ2-1; size: once; D: NA; CDR3: CASSYSRGNEQFF; DNA: TGTGCCAGCAGTTATTCCCGAGGGAATGAGCAGTTCTTC
V: TRBV11-2; J: TRBJ2-7; size: many; D: TRBD1; CDR3: CASSLRTGPYEQYF; DNA: TGTGCCAGCAGCTTGAGGACAGGGCCATACGAGCAGTACTTC
V: TRBV28; J: TRBJ1-5; size: many; D: NA; CDR3: CASSEGTLHPTNQPQHF; DNA: TGTGCCAGCAGTGAAGGGACACTACACCCAACCAATCAGCCCCAGCATTTT
V: TRBV7-9; J: TRBJ1-2; size: many; D: TRBD1; CDR3: CASSLAGTGYLYGYTF; DNA: TGTGCCAGCAGCTTAGCGGGGACAGGTTACCTCTATGGCTACACCTTC
V: TRBV2; J: TRBJ1-5; size: many; D: NA; CDR3: CASRTDRNSNQPQHF; DNA: TGTGCCAGCAGGACGGACAGAAATAGCAATCAGCCCCAGCATTTT
V: TRBV7-9; J: TRBJ1-1; size: many; D: NA; CDR3: CASSLMNTEAFF; DNA: TGTGCCAGCAGCTTGATGAACACTGAAGCTTTCTTT
V: TRBV5-6; J: TRBJ1-4; size: NA; D: NA; CDR3: CASELQAEGKLFF; DNA: TGTGCCAGCGAACTCCAGGCAGAGGGAAAACTGTTTTTT
V: TRBV12-3/TRBV12-4; J: TRBJ2-5; size: many; D: TRBD1; CDR3: CASSSGQGATQYF; DNA: TGTGCCAGCAGTTCTGGACAGGGTGCGACCCAGTACTTC
V: TRBV6-1; J: TRBJ2-7; size: few; D: NA; CDR3: CATMTPTYEQYF; DNA: TGTGCCACCATGACACCGACCTACGAGCAGTACTTC
V: TRBV2; J: TRBJ1-2; size: many; D: TRBD1; CDR3: CASSEQAGGFGYTF; DNA: TGTGCCAGCAGTGAACAGGCAGGGGGTTTTGGCTACACCTTC
V: TRBV12-3/TRBV12-4; J: TRBJ2-7; size: many; D: NA; CDR3: CASSFGAGSYEQYF; DNA: TGTGCCAGCAGTTTCGGGGCAGGGAGCTACGAGCAGTACTTC
V: TRBV30; J: TRBJ2-7; size: few; D: NA; CDR3: CAWSNSYEQYF; DNA: TGTGCCTGGAGTAACAGCTACGAGCAGTACTTC
V: TRBV6-2/TRBV6-3; J: TRBJ2-7; size: many; D: TRBD1; CDR3: CASSSGTGDLYEQYF; DNA: TGTGCCAGCAGTTCCGGGACAGGGGACCTCTACGAGCAGTACTTC
V: TRBV14; J: TRBJ1-6; size: NA; D: NA; CDR3: CASSQERTRDTNSPLHF; DNA: TGTGCCAGCAGCCAAGAAAGAACCCGGGACACAAATTCACCCCTCCACTTT